Included here is one TCR beta chain sequence, with context. Its specificity is not known. Using constant-segment primers, 5'RACE produced TCR alpha and TCR beta cDNA libraries carrying sample barcodes and UMIs. MiXCR, applied by TCRdb to the 5' RACE reads, yields one record per CDR3 protein. This sample has 350,000 or so distinct CDR3 sequences, with approximately 12% found just once. These data belong to a study of T-cell memory formation after mild COVID-19. The study, taken as a whole, reports: For contracting clones, CD4+ ones sat mainly in CM and EM, CD8+ in EMRA. The study detected some responding clones in pre-infection memory, suggesting cross-reactive memory joined. A second wave expanding day 15 to 37 was CD4+-biased; contracting clones were balanced.

Germline-derived CDR1 and CDR2 are SGHDT and YYEEEE. Between the trimmed V and J ends, which lost 4 bases and 5 bases, there was a span of 12 bases. The CDR3 is 13 amino acids. The sequence came from a young man who had mild COVID-19 (a few samples of this study predate the infection). Cell type and time point are not known. This chain uses TRBV5-6 with TRBJ1-2, with D perhaps TRBD1 (5 bases). Sequencing was carried out using PBMCs or a T cell subset sorted from them (not recorded which). CDR3 DNA: TGTGCCAGCAGCCCGCCGACAGCGTATGGCTACACCTTC. Translating gives CASSPPTAYGYTF.